Following are 18 T cell receptor beta chains from one sample sequenced in a study of T-cell memory formation after mild COVID-19. TCRdb recomputed calls from the 5' RACE reads with MiXCR, one row per CDR3 protein. Here the sample spans roughly 340,000 distinct CDR3 sequences, more than 15% being singletons. Sequences were obtained from PBMCs or a T cell subset sorted from them (not recorded which). The source of these receptors is a man between 18 and 35 years old who had mild COVID-19 (a few samples of this study predate the infection). Cell type and time point are not known.

This chain uses TRBV7-2 with TRBJ1-2; D uncertain. The V and J ends lost 5 bases and 4 bases respectively, with 8 bases between them. The germline V gene has CDR1 SGHTA and CDR2 FQGNSA. This CDR3 is 12 amino acids long. The CDR3 DNA follows: TGTGCCAGCAGCCAACCCACCTATGGCTACACCTTC. Translating it yields CASSQPTYGYTF.

This clonotype was recorded many times. The junction shows a germline mismatch at one end, possibly a read error. The genes are TRBV7-3 and TRBJ2-3; TRBD2 matches at 7 bases. CDR1 and CDR2 from the germline V gene are SGHTA and FQGTGA. This CDR3 region has 14 residues. CDR3 region: CASSLGGAEDTQYF. The CDR3 DNA is TGCGCCAGCAGCTTGGGAGGGGCGGAGGATACGCAGTATTTT.

This clonotype was seen many times. The chain combines TRBV7-2 with TRBJ2-3, with 10 positions matching TRBD2. With V trimmed by 2 bases and J by 5 bases, 4 bases remained unmatched. The CDR3 length is 15 residues. Germline CDR1 reads SGHTA; CDR2 reads FQGNSA. CDR3 residues: CASSLTSGVGDTQYF. The CDR3 nucleotides read TGTGCCAGCAGCTTAACTAGCGGGGTCGGAGATACGCAGTATTTT.

This clonotype was counted only a few times. This chain joins TRBV7-6 and TRBJ1-3; D call uncertain. The germline V gene encodes CDR1 SGHVS and CDR2 FNYEAQ. The CDR3 contains 13 residues. Trimming removed 3 bases at V and 8 bases at J, with 11 bases between. The CDR3 DNA reads as TGTGCCAGCAGCTTGCAGACCCGGGACACCATATATTTT. Its translation: CASSLQTRDTIYF.

The V gene is TRBV9, the J gene TRBJ2-7; TRBD1 aligns across 9 bases. Germline V gene data show CDR1 as SGDLS and CDR2 as YYNGEE. V lost 4 bases, J lost 5 bases, and 7 bases stayed unmatched. There are 14 residues in the CDR3. This CDR3 is CASSPRDREDEQYF. Here the CDR3 DNA reads TGTGCCAGCAGCCCACGGGACAGGGAAGACGAGCAGTACTTC.

The chain links TRBV12-3 or TRBV12-4 to TRBJ2-5, with D perhaps given as TRBD1 or TRBD2 (6 bases each). Trimming removed 1 base from V and 5 bases from J, with 11 bases in between. The CDR3 length is 14 residues. The CDR3 is CASSLDGGVETQYF. CDR3 nucleotides: TGTGCCAGCAGTTTAGACGGGGGCGTGGAGACCCAGTACTTC.

The rearrangement links TRBV6-5 to TRBJ1-4; perhaps TRBD1 as D (5 bases). The CDR3 spans 15 residues. Germline-derived CDR1 and CDR2 are MNHEY and SVGAGI. Trimming removed 4 bases at V and 7 bases at J, with 16 bases between. The CDR3, as DNA: TGTGCCAGCAGTTTATCAATCCCCGGGGGTGAAAAACTGTTTTTT. It translates to CASSLSIPGGEKLFF.

This clonotype was counted a few times. The rearrangement uses TRBV24-1 and TRBJ2-3, with 7 bases identical to TRBD2. V lost 2 bases and J lost 6; bases outside the gene matches: 1. Germline V gene sequence: CDR1 KGHDR, CDR2 SFDVKD. This CDR3 contains 13 residues. CDR3 sequence (DNA): TGTGCCACCAGTGATTCTAGCGGCGATACGCAGTATTTT. Amino acids: CATSDSSGDTQYF.

Only a few counts were recorded for this clonotype. The chain uses TRBV7-2 and TRBJ2-5, with no clear D. CDR1 and CDR2 from the germline V gene are SGHTA and FQGNSA. The CDR3 runs to 14 residues. V lost 1 base to trimming and J lost 0 bases, with 6 bases between them. The CDR3 nucleotides read TGTGCCAGCAGCTTAGTCAGCAACCAAGAGACCCAGTACTTC. Its translation is CASSLVSNQETQYF.

This clonotype has at least ten counts. The CDR3 sequence is CASSYLGQGEMDGYTF. DNA for the CDR3: TGTGCCAGCAGTTACTTGGGGCAGGGGGAAATGGATGGCTACACCTTC. The rearrangement joins TRBV6-6 to TRBJ1-2; 7 nucleotides match TRBD1. The CDR3 is made up of 16 amino acids. Germline trimming cut 1 base from V and 6 bases from J; bases unmatched to any gene: 11. Germline V gene sequence: CDR1 MNHNY, CDR2 SVGAGI (reference sequence).

In this sample, this clonotype turned up a few times. The chain's CDR3 is CATSPGGGPVNEQFF. The CDR3 DNA reads TGTGCCACCAGTCCCGGCGGGGGGCCGGTCAATGAGCAGTTCTTC. J is TRBJ2-1 and V is TRBV24-1; 8 bases are shared with TRBD2. The V gene end was trimmed by 6 bases and the J gene end by 6 bases; junction bases not matched to a gene: 9. The germline V gene encodes CDR1 KGHDR and CDR2 SFDVKD. The CDR3 runs 15 residues.

The chain uses TRBV7-2 and TRBJ1-1; unclear D gene. The V end lost 5 bases, the J end lost 1 base, and 8 bases lay between the germline ends. Germline V gene lookup returns CDR1 SGHTA and CDR2 FQGNSA. This CDR3 has 13 amino acids. The CDR3 loop reads CASSASWNTEAFF. The CDR3 bases are TGTGCCAGCAGCGCTTCCTGGAACACTGAAGCTTTCTTT.

The gene calls are TRBV20-1 and TRBJ2-5; D perhaps matches TRBD1 (7 bases). Germline CDR1 DFQATT, CDR2 SNEGSKA (reference sequence). There are 13 residues in the CDR3. Trimming stripped 2 bases from V and 7 bases from J, with 14 bases between. The CDR3 is CSARTGAGGTQYF. CDR3 in DNA: TGCAGTGCTAGAACAGGGGCCGGGGGGACCCAGTACTTC.

The gene calls are TRBV9 and TRBJ2-1; 12 bases line up with TRBD2. CDR1 SGDLS and CDR2 YYNGEE come from the germline V gene. The CDR3 covers 15 residues. Trimming took 3 bases from V and 7 from J; bases not matched to a gene: 5. CDR3 bases: TGTGCCAGCAGCGGCCCTAGCGGGGGGGCAAATGAGCAGTTCTTC. Protein sequence: CASSGPSGGANEQFF.

The gene calls are TRBV7-9 and TRBJ1-1; TRBD1 matches 7 bases. The CDR3 sequence is 15 residues long. The germline CDR1 and CDR2 sequences are SEHNR and FQNEAQ (reference sequence). V lost 1 base to trimming and J lost 1 base; unmatched junction nucleotides: 3. CDR3 in amino acids: CASSLGQGGNTEAFF. CDR3 DNA sequence: TGTGCCAGCAGCTTAGGTCAGGGGGGGAACACTGAAGCTTTCTTT.

The CDR3 DNA reads as TGTGCCAGCAGTTTTCGGGCAAACAATGAGCAGTTCTTC. Translated, it gives CASSFRANNEQFF. The V gene is TRBV28, the J gene TRBJ2-1; D not certain. CDR3 size: 13 residues. Germline V gene lookup returns CDR1 MDHEN and CDR2 SYDVKM. Trimming took 3 bases from V and 5 from J, leaving 8 bases between them.

The chain employs TRBV13 and TRBJ2-7; 12 bases map to TRBD2. V trimming: 5 bases; J trimming: 4 bases; junction bases outside the gene matches: 12. Germline V gene sequence: CDR1 PRHDT, CDR2 FYEKMQ (reference sequence). The CDR3 is 17 residues long. The CDR3 region is CASSKTSGGDARYEQYV. The CDR3 coding sequence is TGTGCCAGCAGCAAGACTAGCGGGGGAGACGCAAGATACGAGCAGTACGTC.

CDR3 DNA: TGTGCCAGCAACCAACTGGGGGGTCGCGGTGAGCAGTTCTTC. Amino acid sequence: CASNQLGGRGEQFF. The rearrangement uses TRBV6-5 and TRBJ2-1; tentative D call: TRBD2 (6 bases). Germline CDR1 reads MNHEY; CDR2 reads SVGAGI. The CDR3 length is 14 residues. V was trimmed by 7 bases and J by 9 bases, leaving 19 bases between them.